Presented here are 26 T cell receptor beta chains from one specimen sequenced in a study of Graves' ophthalmopathy and Graves' hyperthyroidism. The study amplified TCR beta CDR3 regions using RNA transcripts. HTBI-primed first-round RT-PCR preceded second-round multiplex PCR. TCRdb independently ran MiXCR on the multiplex PCR reads; one entry per CDR3 protein. The sample gives 740,000 or so distinct CDR3 sequences, 40% of which show up once; about 40% is in the top ten. The sample consisted of peripheral blood. The source is an adult man with Graves' ophthalmopathy.

This clonotype was recorded many times. The chain uses TRBV15 and TRBJ2-2; no clear D gene. This CDR3 is built from 14 residues. Between the trimmed V and J ends, which lost 0 bases and 6 bases, there was a span of 8 bases. Germline-derived CDR1 and CDR2 are LNHNV and YYDKDF (reference sequence). Here the CDR3 DNA reads TGTGCCACCAGCAGAGATCGGGTTGCCGGGGAGCTGTTTTTT. It specifies CATSRDRVAGELFF.

The V call is TRBV25-1, the J call TRBJ2-7, with 11 bases fitting TRBD2. The CDR3 loop spans 13 amino acids. CDR1 is MGHDK, CDR2 SYGVNS, per germline. Trimming took 8 bases from V and 3 from J; bases not matched to a gene: 3. As DNA, the CDR3 is TGTGCCAGCGTTCTAGCGGGAGGCTACGAGCAGTACTTC. It translates to CASVLAGGYEQYF.

This rearrangement joins TRBV20-1 to TRBJ2-2; TRBD2 might be the D (6 bases). Germline V gene sequence: CDR1 DFQATT, CDR2 SNEGSKA (reference sequence). The V end was cut by 5 bases, the J end by 4 bases, with 17 bases between. The CDR3 contains 15 residues. CDR3 in DNA: TGCAGTGCTGGAGGTGGGCTAGCGAGCACCGGGGAGCTGTTTTTT. It encodes CSAGGGLASTGELFF.

The V call is TRBV7-2, the J call TRBJ2-2, with 7 bases matching TRBD2. The germline CDR1 and CDR2 sequences are SGHTA and FQGNSA. The CDR3 covers 14 residues. The J segment lost 6 bases and the V segment lost 5 bases, leaving 6 bases of the junction unmatched. The CDR3 region is CASSPRGDSGELFF. Written as DNA, the CDR3 is TGTGCCAGCAGCCCCCGGGGGGACTCCGGGGAGCTGTTTTTT. Filled out from reference TRBV7-2 and TRBJ2-2, the complete variable domain reads GAGVSQSPSNKVTEKGKDVELRCDPISGHTALYWYRQSLGQGLEFLIYFQGNSAPDKSGLPSDRFSAERTGGSVSTLTIQRTQQEDSAVYLCASSPRGDSGELFFGEGSRLTVL.

The chain joins TRBV7-7 to TRBJ1-5; D is possibly TRBD1 (6 bases). This CDR3 comprises 14 residues. Germline CDR1 reads SSHAT; CDR2 reads FNYEAQ (reference sequence). V was trimmed by 5 bases and J by 7 bases, leaving 15 bases between them. The CDR3 protein is CASSQIDRYQPQHF. CDR3 sequence (DNA): TGTGCCAGCAGCCAAATAGACAGGTACCAGCCCCAGCATTTT.

This clonotype came up a few times. V gene TRBV6-2 or TRBV6-3 combines with J gene TRBJ2-7; D gene unclear. This CDR3 is 14 amino acids long. CDR1 and CDR2 (germline): MNHEY, SVGEGT. The V end was cut by 5 bases, the J end by 6 bases, with 17 bases between. In nucleotides, the CDR3 is TGTGCCAGCAGTCCTAGTAGGGCCTCCGGCGAGCAGTACTTC. Protein: CASSPSRASGEQYF.

The V call is TRBV20-1, the J call TRBJ2-7; 8 positions agree with TRBD1. V was pared by 0 bases and J by 1 base, with 8 bases of the junction left unmatched. The germline CDR1 and CDR2 sequences are DFQATT and SNEGSKA (reference sequence). CDR3 size: 16 residues. The CDR3 DNA follows: TGCAGTGCTAGAGATCGACGAACAGGGGGATCCTACGAGCAGTACTTC. This encodes CSARDRRTGGSYEQYF.

Note on this clonotype: One junction end disagrees with the germline gene, perhaps due to a read error. This chain joins TRBV7-2 and TRBJ2-7; tentatively, D is TRBD2 (6 bases). Germline V gene sequence: CDR1 SGHTA, CDR2 FQGNSA. The length of the CDR3 is 12 residues. The CDR3 spells CAGSLRGTEQYF. In DNA, the CDR3 is TGTGCCGGCAGCCTACGGGGGACCGAGCAGTACTTC.

This clonotype appeared a single time. The chain has TRBV2 and TRBJ2-7, with D possibly TRBD1 on 5 matching bases. The DNA end is more similar to TRBJ2-1, so the J call may be wrong. This CDR3 comprises 11 residues. Germline values: CDR1 SNHLY, CDR2 FYNNEI. This CDR3 reads CASSQDTEQFF. Here the CDR3 DNA reads TGTGCCAGCAGCCAGGACACTGAGCAGTTCTTC.

This chain links TRBV19 with TRBJ2-5; a possible D gene is TRBD2 (5 bases). CDR3 size: 13 residues. Between the trimmed V and J ends, which lost 3 bases and 7 bases, there was a span of 12 bases. Germline V CDR1 and CDR2: LNHDA, SQIVND (reference sequence). The CDR3 nucleotides are TGTGCCAGTAGTATGGACTTGTCCGGGACCCAGTACTTC. This encodes CASSMDLSGTQYF.

This clonotype was observed at least ten times. This chain links TRBV7-2 with TRBJ2-3, with D hard to call. The length of the CDR3 is 15 residues. Between the trimmed V and J ends, which lost 10 bases and 1 base, there was a span of 18 bases. The germline CDR1 and CDR2 sequences are SGHTA and FQGNSA. CDR3 sequence: CATGSERAGTDTQYF. For the CDR3, the DNA is TGTGCCACCGGAAGCGAAAGGGCCGGCACAGATACGCAGTATTTT.

Remarks on this clonotype: This clone may be a read error of a much larger clone one base away. V gene TRBV12-3 or TRBV12-4 combines with J gene TRBJ1-2; D remains unclear. The CDR3 length is 12 residues. The CDR3 reads CASSPSLYDYTF. Here the CDR3 DNA reads TGTGCCAGCAGCCCTAGCCTCTATGACTACACCTTC.

There are a few counts of this clonotype. This rearrangement joins TRBV7-9 to TRBJ2-7; D gene ambiguous. The CDR3 extends over 16 amino acids. V lost 5 bases and J lost 0, with 17 bases in between. Germline V gives CDR1 SEHNR, CDR2 FQNEAQ (reference sequence). CDR3: CASSPELGLSSYEQYF. The CDR3 DNA reads as TGTGCCAGCAGCCCGGAGTTAGGGCTAAGCTCCTACGAGCAGTACTTC.

This clonotype was seen a few times. The chain uses TRBV6-6 and TRBJ1-2; 8 bases map to TRBD1. Germline V CDR1 and CDR2: MNHNY, SVGAGI (reference sequence). V was clipped by 5 bases and J by 6 bases; unmatched bases: 8. This CDR3 region has 14 residues. CDR3 sequence (DNA): TGTGCCAGCAGTGAGACAGGGGCCCGTGATGGCTACACCTTC. Translated: CASSETGARDGYTF.

This clonotype was observed a few times. V is TRBV29-1 and J is TRBJ2-2; tentatively, D is TRBD2 (5 bases). The CDR3 runs 14 residues. Trimming stripped 7 bases from V and 9 bases from J, with 21 bases between. Per germline, CDR1 SQVTM and CDR2 ANQGSEA. CDR3 bases: TGCAGCGCCGGAGGTGGGGTCGAGATCAGGGAGCTGTTTTTT. Encoded protein: CSAGGGVEIRELFF.

This clonotype showed up just a few times. This chain links TRBV20-1 with TRBJ2-7; D may be TRBD1 or TRBD2 (5 bases each). V was shortened by 5 bases and J by 4 bases, with 15 bases between the two germline ends. The germline CDR1 and CDR2 sequences are DFQATT and SNEGSKA (reference sequence). This CDR3 has 13 residues. The CDR3 sequence: CSAPPGRGYEQYF. CDR3 sequence (DNA): TGCAGTGCTCCCCCGGGGCGCGGTTACGAGCAGTACTTC.

This clonotype was observed a handful of times. The chain couples TRBV25-1 to TRBJ1-2; D remains unclear. The CDR3 sequence is 11 residues long. V shed 4 bases and J shed 8 bases, with 8 bases lying between them. Germline values: CDR1 MGHDK, CDR2 SYGVNS. The CDR3 DNA reads as TGTGCCAGCAGTGGTGCCCGCGGCTACACCTTC. It translates to CASSGARGYTF.

This clonotype was observed at least ten times. The chain links TRBV29-1 to TRBJ1-2; 7 nucleotides agree with TRBD1. The CDR3 covers 11 residues. Germline V gene data show CDR1 as SQVTM and CDR2 as ANQGSEA. J was trimmed by 10 bases and V by 4 bases; bases with no gene match: 6. This CDR3 is CSVGQGADYTF. The CDR3 DNA follows: TGCAGCGTTGGACAGGGAGCGGACTACACCTTC.

Only a few counts were recorded for this clonotype. The chain employs TRBV9 and TRBJ2-7, with D possibly being TRBD2 (7 bases). The CDR3 runs 15 residues. CDR1 and CDR2 (germline): SGDLS, YYNGEE. Trimming pared 3 bases from V and 5 bases from J, leaving 18 bases between. For the CDR3, the DNA is TGTGCCAGCAGCGCCGGGGGGCAGGTTGACCACGAGCAGTACTTC. This gives the protein CASSAGGQVDHEQYF.

The genes are TRBV5-6 and TRBJ1-1; no clear D gene. CDR3 length: 12 residues. The germline gives CDR1 SGHDT, CDR2 YYEEEE. V lost 1 base to trimming and J lost 6 bases, with 7 bases between them. The CDR3 here is CASSLLKSEAFF. The CDR3 nucleotides read TGTGCCAGCAGCTTGCTTAAGTCTGAAGCTTTCTTT.

V gene TRBV2 combines with J gene TRBJ1-2, with no clear D. The germline V gene has CDR1 SNHLY and CDR2 FYNNEI. The CDR3 contains 14 residues. Deletions cut 1 base from V and 4 bases from J, with 10 bases between. CDR3 in DNA: TGTGCCAGCAGTGAAGGACGGCTTCTCTATGGCTACACCTTC. Protein product: CASSEGRLLYGYTF.

Remarks on this clonotype: This clone may be a read error of a much larger clone one base away. The chain is built from TRBV19 and TRBJ2-7; 9 nucleotides match TRBD1. From germline, CDR1 is LNHDA and CDR2 SQIVND (reference sequence). This CDR3 is 14 amino acids long. V lost 6 bases and J lost 10; bases outside the gene matches: 13. The CDR3, as DNA: TGTGCCAGTAGGAACCGGGACAGGGCCTACCATCAGTACTTC. The encoded protein is CASRNRDRAYHQYF. The full variable domain, completed using reference TRBV19 and TRBJ2-7, is DGGITQSPKYLFRKEGQNVTLSCEQNLNHDAMYWYRQDPGQGLRLIYYSQIVNDFQKGDIAEGYSVSREKKESFPLTVTSAQKNPTAFYLCASRNRDRAYHQYFGPGTRLTVT.

A remark on this clonotype: One base away lies a much larger clone, so this may be a sequencing read error. The DNA for the CDR3 is TGCGCCAGCAGTCGCGCAGGGGAGAGGGAGACCCGGTACTTC. It yields the protein CASSRAGERETRYF. This chain joins TRBV5-1 and TRBJ2-5; D may be TRBD1 (6 bases). CDR1 and CDR2 from the germline V gene are SGHRS and YFSETQ. This CDR3 spans 14 amino acids.

The genes are TRBV29-1 and TRBJ1-1, with 9 nucleotides matching TRBD1. Germline V gene sequence: CDR1 SQVTM, CDR2 ANQGSEA. The CDR3 extends over 16 amino acids. V was clipped by 8 bases and J by 1 base; unmatched bases: 14. Here the CDR3 reads CSLLGWDRVKNTEAFF. In DNA form, the CDR3 reads TGCAGCTTATTAGGCTGGGACAGGGTGAAGAACACTGAAGCTTTCTTT.

This clonotype was found a few times. V gene TRBV20-1 combines with J gene TRBJ1-5; possible D gene TRBD1, 5 bases. Trimming removed 6 bases at V and 2 bases at J, with 20 bases between. The CDR3 length is 16 residues. Germline V CDR1 and CDR2: DFQATT, SNEGSKA (reference sequence). CDR3: CSAKRGGLRGNQPQHF. DNA of the CDR3: TGCAGTGCAAAGAGGGGAGGGTTGAGGGGCAATCAGCCCCAGCATTTT.

This clonotype was counted between two and nine times. The J gene is TRBJ2-5, the V gene TRBV29-1; D remains ambiguous. The J call may be mistaken, given a closer DNA end match to TRBJ2-1. The CDR3 covers 11 residues. Germline V CDR1 and CDR2: SQVTM, ANQGSEA. Written as DNA, the CDR3 is TGCAGCGTTGACGGTCGGCGGGAGCAGTTCTTC. Protein sequence: CSVDGRREQFF.